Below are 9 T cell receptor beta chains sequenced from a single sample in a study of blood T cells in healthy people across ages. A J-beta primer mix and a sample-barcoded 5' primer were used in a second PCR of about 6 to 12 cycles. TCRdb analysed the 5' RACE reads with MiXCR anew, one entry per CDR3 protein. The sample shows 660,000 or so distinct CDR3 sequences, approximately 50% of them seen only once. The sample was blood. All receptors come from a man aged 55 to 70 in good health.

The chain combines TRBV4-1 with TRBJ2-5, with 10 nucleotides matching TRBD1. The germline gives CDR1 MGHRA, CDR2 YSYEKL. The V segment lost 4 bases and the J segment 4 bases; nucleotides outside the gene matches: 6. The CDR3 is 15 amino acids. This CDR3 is CASSPRDRGVETQYF. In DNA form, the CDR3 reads TGCGCCAGCAGCCCCCGGGACAGGGGTGTAGAGACCCAGTACTTC.

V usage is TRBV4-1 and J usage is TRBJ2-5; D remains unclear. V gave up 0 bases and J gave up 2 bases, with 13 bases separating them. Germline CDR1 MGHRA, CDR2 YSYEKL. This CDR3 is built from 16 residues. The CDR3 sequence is CASSQEGQRIQETQYF. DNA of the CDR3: TGCGCCAGCAGCCAAGAGGGCCAGAGAATACAAGAGACCCAGTACTTC.

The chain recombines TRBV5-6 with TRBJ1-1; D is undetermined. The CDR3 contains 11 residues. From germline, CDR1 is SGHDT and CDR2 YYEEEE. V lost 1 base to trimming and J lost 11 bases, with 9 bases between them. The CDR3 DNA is TGTGCCAGCAGCTTGTTGGGTGCCGCTTTCTTT. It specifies CASSLLGAAFF.

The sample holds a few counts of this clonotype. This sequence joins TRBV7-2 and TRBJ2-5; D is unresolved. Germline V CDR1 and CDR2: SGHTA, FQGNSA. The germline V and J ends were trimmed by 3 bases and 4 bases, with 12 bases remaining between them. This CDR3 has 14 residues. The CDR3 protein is CASSFALRGETQYF. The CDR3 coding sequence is TGTGCCAGCAGCTTCGCGCTCCGTGGAGAGACCCAGTACTTC.

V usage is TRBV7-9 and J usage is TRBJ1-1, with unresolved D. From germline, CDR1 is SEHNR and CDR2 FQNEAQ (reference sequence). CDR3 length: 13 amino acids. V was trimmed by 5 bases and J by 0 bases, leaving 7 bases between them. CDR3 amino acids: CASSARLNTEAFF. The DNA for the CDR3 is TGTGCCAGCAGCGCACGATTGAACACTGAAGCTTTCTTT.

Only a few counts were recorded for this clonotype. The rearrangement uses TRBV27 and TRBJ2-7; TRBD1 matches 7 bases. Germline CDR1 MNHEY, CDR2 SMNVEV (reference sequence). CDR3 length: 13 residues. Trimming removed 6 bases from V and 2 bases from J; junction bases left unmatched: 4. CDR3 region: CASSMGTAYEQYF. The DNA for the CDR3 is TGTGCCAGCAGCATGGGGACAGCCTACGAGCAGTACTTC.

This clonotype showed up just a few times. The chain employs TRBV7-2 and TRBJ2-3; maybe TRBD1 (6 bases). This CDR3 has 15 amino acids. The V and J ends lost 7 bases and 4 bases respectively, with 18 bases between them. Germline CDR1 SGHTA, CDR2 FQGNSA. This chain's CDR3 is CASNENVAGADTQYF. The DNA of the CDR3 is TGTGCCAGCAACGAAAACGTAGCAGGGGCAGATACGCAGTATTTT.

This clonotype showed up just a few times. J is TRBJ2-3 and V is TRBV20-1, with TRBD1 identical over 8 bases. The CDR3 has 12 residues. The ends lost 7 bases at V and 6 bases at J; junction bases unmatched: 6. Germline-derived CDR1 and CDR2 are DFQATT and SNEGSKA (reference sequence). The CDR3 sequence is CSVRTGRDTQYF. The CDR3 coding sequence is TGCAGTGTGAGGACAGGGAGGGATACGCAGTATTTT.

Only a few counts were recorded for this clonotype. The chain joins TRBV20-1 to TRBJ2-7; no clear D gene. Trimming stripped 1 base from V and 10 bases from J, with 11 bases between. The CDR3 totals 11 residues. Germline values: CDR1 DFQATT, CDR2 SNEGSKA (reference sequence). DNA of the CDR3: TGCAGTGCTAGAGGACCCTCGTTTCAGTACTTC. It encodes CSARGPSFQYF.